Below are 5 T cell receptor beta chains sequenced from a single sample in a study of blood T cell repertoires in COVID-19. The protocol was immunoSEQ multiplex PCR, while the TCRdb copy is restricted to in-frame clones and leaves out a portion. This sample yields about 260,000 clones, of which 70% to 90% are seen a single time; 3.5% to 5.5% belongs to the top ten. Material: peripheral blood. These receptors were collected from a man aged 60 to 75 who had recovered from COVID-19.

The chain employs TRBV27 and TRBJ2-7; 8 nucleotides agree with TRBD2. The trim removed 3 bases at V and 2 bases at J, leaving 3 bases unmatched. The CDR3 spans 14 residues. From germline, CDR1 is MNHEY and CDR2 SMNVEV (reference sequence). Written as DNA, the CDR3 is TGTGCCAGCAGTTTGGGGACTAGAACCTACGAGCAGTACTTC. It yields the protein CASSLGTRTYEQYF.

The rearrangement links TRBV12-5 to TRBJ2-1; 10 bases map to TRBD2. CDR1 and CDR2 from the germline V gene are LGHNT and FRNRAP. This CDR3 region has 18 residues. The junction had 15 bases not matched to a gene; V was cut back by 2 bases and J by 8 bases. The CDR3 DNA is TGTGCTAGTGGTTTGACCCACTTGGAGCGGGAGGGCGTCTATGAGCAGTTCTTC. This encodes CASGLTHLEREGVYEQFF.

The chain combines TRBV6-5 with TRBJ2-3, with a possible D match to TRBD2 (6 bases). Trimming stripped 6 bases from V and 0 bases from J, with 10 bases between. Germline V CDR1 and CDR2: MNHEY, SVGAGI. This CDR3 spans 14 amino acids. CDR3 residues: CASRESGSTDTQYF. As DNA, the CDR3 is TGTGCCAGCAGAGAGAGCGGGAGCACAGATACGCAGTATTTT.

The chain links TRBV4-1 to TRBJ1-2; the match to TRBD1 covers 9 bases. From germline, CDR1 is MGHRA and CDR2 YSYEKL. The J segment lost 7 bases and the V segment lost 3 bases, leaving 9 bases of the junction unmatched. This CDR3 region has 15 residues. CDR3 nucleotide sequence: TGCGCCAGCAGCCAGGGGGACAGGGACGGCGGTGGCTACACCTTC. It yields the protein CASSQGDRDGGGYTF.

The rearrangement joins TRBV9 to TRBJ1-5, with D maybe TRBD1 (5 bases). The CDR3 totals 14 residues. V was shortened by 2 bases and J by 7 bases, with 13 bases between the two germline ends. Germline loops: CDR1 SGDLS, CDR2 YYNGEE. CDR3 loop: CASSVDMRGQPQHF. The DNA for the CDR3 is TGTGCCAGCAGCGTCGACATGCGGGGCCAGCCCCAGCATTTT.